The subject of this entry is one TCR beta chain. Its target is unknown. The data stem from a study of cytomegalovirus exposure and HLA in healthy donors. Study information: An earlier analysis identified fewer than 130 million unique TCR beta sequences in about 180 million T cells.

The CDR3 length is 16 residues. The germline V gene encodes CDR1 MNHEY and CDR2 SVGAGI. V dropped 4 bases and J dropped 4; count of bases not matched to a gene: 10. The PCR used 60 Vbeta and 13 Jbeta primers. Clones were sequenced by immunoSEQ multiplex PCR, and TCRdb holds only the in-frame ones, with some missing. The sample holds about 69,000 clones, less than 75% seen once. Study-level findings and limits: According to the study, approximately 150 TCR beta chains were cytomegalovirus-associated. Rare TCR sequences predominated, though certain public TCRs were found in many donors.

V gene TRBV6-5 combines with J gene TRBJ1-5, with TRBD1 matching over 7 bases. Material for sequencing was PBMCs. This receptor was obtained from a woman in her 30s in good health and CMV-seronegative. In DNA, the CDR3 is TGTGCCAGCAGTTCCTACAGGGGAAGTGTTAATCAGCCCCAGCATTTT. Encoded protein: CASSSYRGSVNQPQHF.